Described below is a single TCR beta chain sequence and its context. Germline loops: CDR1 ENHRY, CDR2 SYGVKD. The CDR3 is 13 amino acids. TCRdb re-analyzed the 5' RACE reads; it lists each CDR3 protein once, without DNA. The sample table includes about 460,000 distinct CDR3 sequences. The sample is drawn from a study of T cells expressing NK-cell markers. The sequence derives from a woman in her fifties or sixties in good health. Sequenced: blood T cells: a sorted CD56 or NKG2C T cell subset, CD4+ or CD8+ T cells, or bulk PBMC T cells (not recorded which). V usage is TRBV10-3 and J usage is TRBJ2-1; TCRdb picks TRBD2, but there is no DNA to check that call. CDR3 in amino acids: CAIRRAGGDEQFF.